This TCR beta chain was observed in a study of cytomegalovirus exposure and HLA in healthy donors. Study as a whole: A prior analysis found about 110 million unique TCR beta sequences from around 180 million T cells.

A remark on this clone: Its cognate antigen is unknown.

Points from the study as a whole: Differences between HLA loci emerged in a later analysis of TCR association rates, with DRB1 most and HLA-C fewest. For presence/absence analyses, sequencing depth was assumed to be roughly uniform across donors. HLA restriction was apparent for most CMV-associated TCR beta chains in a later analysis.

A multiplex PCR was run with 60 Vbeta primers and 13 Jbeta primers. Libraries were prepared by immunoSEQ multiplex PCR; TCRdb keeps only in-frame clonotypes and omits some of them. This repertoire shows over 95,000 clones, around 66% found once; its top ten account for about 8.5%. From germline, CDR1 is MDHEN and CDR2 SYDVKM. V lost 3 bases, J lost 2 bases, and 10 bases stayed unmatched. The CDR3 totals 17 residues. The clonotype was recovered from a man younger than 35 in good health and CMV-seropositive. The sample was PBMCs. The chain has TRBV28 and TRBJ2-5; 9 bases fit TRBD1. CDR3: CASSLIGQGRGQETQYF. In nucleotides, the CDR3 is TGTGCCAGCAGTTTGATCGGACAGGGGAGAGGACAAGAGACCCAGTACTTC.